This record concerns one T cell receptor beta chain sequence. The data belong to a study of shared clonotypes between healthy human individuals. Donation came from healthy HIV-negative adults that had no recent acute infections or vaccinations. The data were produced by immunoSEQ multiplex PCR, yet TCRdb's version contains in-frame clones alone and is incomplete. The sample contains some 2,000,000 clones, approximately 94% of which appear only once. V trimming: 4 bases; J trimming: 5 bases; junction bases outside the gene matches: 10. Germline-derived CDR1 and CDR2 are SEHNR and FQNEAQ (reference sequence). This CDR3 has 15 amino acids.

This TCR came from a young man in good health. The chain uses TRBV7-9 and TRBJ2-5; 7 bases are a match to TRBD2. Sequenced: naive CD4+ T cells sorted from blood. Regarding subset: CD45RA+ positively selected. The CDR3 DNA is TGTGCCAGCAGCTCGATAGCGGGTTGGGAGGAGACCCAGTACTTC. Protein sequence: CASSSIAGWEETQYF.